The 2 T cell receptor beta chains below all came from one sample that was sequenced in a study of OX40 agonist ivuxolimab in advanced cancers. Clones were sequenced by immunoSEQ multiplex PCR, and TCRdb holds only the in-frame ones, with some missing. The sample holds about 17,000 clones, 76% seen once. This sample comprised CD4+ or CD8+ T cells sorted from blood, obtained in a trial of the OX40 agonist ivuxolimab. The receptors originated from an adult with an advanced solid tumor such as melanoma, head and neck, liver or kidney cancer.

V and J are TRBV2 and TRBJ2-1; 7 bases line up with TRBD1. Per the germline V gene, CDR1 is SNHLY and CDR2 is FYNNEI. The CDR3 is made up of 14 amino acids. After removal of 4 bases from V and 4 bases from J, the junction contained 4 bases not matched to a gene. The CDR3 is CASSGGRGYNEQFF. In DNA, the CDR3 is TGTGCCAGCAGTGGGGGCAGGGGGTACAATGAGCAGTTCTTC.

This sequence joins TRBV19 and TRBJ1-5; D possibly corresponds to TRBD1 (5 bases). The germline V and J ends were trimmed by 1 base and 5 bases, with 9 bases remaining between them. The CDR3 is 14 amino acids. Germline lookup yields CDR1 LNHDA and CDR2 SQIVND (reference sequence). The CDR3 DNA reads as TGTGCCAGTAGTATAGGGGGCAGGGATCAGCCCCAGCATTTT. This sequence encodes CASSIGGRDQPQHF.